Included here is one TCR beta chain sequence, with context. The target antigen is unknown. The data belong to a study of cytomegalovirus exposure and HLA in healthy donors. General study findings and limits: Altogether, more than 150 TCR beta chains were recorded as cytomegalovirus-associated.

TCRdb's copy holds only in-frame clones and misses some; the assay was immunoSEQ multiplex PCR. Counted here are roughly 150,000 clones, approximately 81% occurring once; the ten biggest clones make up about 9.4%. This TCR came from a man aged 25 to 40 in good health and CMV-seropositive. The sequencing input was PBMCs.

CDR3 nucleotide sequence: TGTGCCAGCAGCGACGGGAGCGCCCCAGAGACCCAGTACTTC. This encodes CASSDGSAPETQYF. The rearrangement links TRBV9 to TRBJ2-5; a possible D gene is TRBD2 (6 bases). The CDR3 covers 14 residues. Trimming took off 3 bases at V and 4 bases at J, with 13 bases between the two ends. The V gene's germline CDR1 is SGDLS and CDR2 YYNGEE.